This entry concerns a single TCR beta chain. The antigen remains unidentified. A second PCR of about 7 to 12 cycles used a sample-barcoded 5' primer and a J-beta primer mix. A template-switch adaptor with 12 random nucleotides tagged each cDNA molecule. One entry per CDR3 protein, called by TCRdb with MiXCR from the 5' RACE reads. The sample shows approximately 900,000 distinct CDR3 sequences, around 49% of them seen only once. The donors, healthy Caucasians from Russia, were aged 6 to 90. Isolating PBMCs gave at least 6.5 million of these cells per sample. V shed 0 bases, J shed 6 bases, and the junction held 8 bases outside the gene matches. This CDR3 comprises 15 residues. The germline gives CDR1 MGHRA, CDR2 YSYEKL. This entry belongs to a study of blood T cells in healthy people across ages. Study outcomes and limitations: Older age coincided with a roughly linear decline in TCR beta diversity per million T cells.

The sample taken for sequencing was blood. The sequence was obtained from a man between 25 and 39 years old in good health. The chain combines TRBV4-1 with TRBJ2-7; the match to TRBD2 covers 7 bases. The CDR3 nucleotides read TGCGCCAGCAGCCAAGATCATGGCGGGAGACGCGAGCAGTACTTC. As protein: CASSQDHGGRREQYF.